This TCR beta chain was found in a study of PD-1 blockade in classical Hodgkin lymphoma. Turning to the study itself: Intravenous nivolumab at 3 mg/kg was given to patients every 2 weeks.

Repertoires were generated with immunoSEQ multiplex PCR, while TCRdb's copy carries only in-frame clones and drops some. Of about 24,000 clones in the sample, about 72% were seen once. Points on this clone: Its antigen is as yet unknown.

Points from the study as a whole: The baseline diversity of complete responders showed similarity to that of newly diagnosed patients. At C4D1, TCR diversity had climbed significantly for CD4+ cells, though not for CD8+ cells. Reported baseline diversity: healthy donors highest, relapsed/refractory patients lowest.

Time point: cycle 4 day 1 (C4D1), after 5 to 7 weeks of nivolumab. Patients all relapsed after autologous stem cell transplantation, and there was variation in brentuximab vedotin exposure. The specimen comprised peripheral blood mononuclear cells (PBMCs), sampled before the fourth cycle of nivolumab. The receptor comes from a human donor with classical Hodgkin lymphoma.

CDR3 bases: TGCGCCAGCAGTTCCGGGACAGCCTATGGCTACACCTTC. Protein product: CASSSGTAYGYTF. The chain carries TRBV10-2 and TRBJ1-2; TRBD1 matches 7 bases. The germline V gene encodes CDR1 WSHSY and CDR2 SAAADI. V gave up 5 bases and J gave up 4 bases; unmatched junction bases: 4. The CDR3 runs to 13 residues.